This T cell receptor beta chain was retrieved from a study of cytomegalovirus exposure and HLA in healthy donors. Study conclusions and caveats: Several of the most significant clusters appeared, in a later analysis, to be linked to common viral pathogens.

The PCR made use of 60 Vbeta and 13 Jbeta primers. Only in-frame clones appear in the TCRdb table, and some are missing; sequencing was by immunoSEQ multiplex PCR. The sample includes 180,000 or so clones, more than 70% of them seen just once. Details on this clone: What it binds is not known.

Healthy bone marrow donors formed the donor group. CDR3 length equals 12 residues. The V gene's germline CDR1 is SEHNR and CDR2 FQNEAQ (reference sequence). V lost 5 bases and J lost 7; bases outside the gene matches: 3. This sequence originates from a woman aged 35 to 49 in good health and CMV-seropositive. The sample consisted of PBMCs. V is TRBV7-9 and J is TRBJ2-5, with 8 bases identical to TRBD2. CDR3 sequence: CASSQRGGTQYF. Written as DNA, the CDR3 is TGTGCCAGCAGCCAACGGGGGGGGACCCAGTACTTC.